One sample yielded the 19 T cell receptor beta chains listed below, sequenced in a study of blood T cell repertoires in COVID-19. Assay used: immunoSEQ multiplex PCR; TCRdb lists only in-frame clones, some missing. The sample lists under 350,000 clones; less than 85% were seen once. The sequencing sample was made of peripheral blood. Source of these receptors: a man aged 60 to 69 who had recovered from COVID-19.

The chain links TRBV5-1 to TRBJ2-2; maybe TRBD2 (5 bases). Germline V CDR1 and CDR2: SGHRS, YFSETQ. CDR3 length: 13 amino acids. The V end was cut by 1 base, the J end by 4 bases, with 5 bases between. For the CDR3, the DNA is TGCGCCAGCAGCTTGACTAGCACCGGGGAGCTGTTTTTT. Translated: CASSLTSTGELFF.

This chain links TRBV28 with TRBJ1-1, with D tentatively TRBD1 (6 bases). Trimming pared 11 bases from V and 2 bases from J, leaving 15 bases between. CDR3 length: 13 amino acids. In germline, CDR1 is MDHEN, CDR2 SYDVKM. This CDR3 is CAWGLGDNTEAFF. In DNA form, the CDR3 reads TGTGCCTGGGGGCTTGGGGATAACACTGAAGCTTTCTTT.

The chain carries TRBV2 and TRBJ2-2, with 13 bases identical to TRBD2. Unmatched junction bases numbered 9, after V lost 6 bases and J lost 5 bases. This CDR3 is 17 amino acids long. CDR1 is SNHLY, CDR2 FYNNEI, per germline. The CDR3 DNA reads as TGTGCCAGCAGCAAACGGGCACTAGCGGGAGGGACCGGGGAGCTGTTTTTT. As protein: CASSKRALAGGTGELFF.

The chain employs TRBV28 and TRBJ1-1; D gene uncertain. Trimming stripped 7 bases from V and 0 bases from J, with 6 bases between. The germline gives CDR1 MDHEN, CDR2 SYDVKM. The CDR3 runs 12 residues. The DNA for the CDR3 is TGTGCCAGCAAGGAGCTGAACACTGAAGCTTTCTTT. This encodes CASKELNTEAFF.

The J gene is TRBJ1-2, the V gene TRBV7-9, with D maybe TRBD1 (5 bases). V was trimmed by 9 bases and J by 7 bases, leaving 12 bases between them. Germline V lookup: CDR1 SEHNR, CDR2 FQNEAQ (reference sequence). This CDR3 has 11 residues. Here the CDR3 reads CASFGGTGYTF. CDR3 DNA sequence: TGTGCCAGTTTTGGAGGGACTGGCTACACCTTC. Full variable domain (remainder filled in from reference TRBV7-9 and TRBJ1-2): DTGVSQNPRHKITKRGQNVTFRCDPISEHNRLYWYRQTLGQGPEFLTYFQNEAQLEKSRLLSDRFSAERPKGSFSTLEIQRTEQGDSAMYLCASFGGTGYTFGSGTRLTVV.

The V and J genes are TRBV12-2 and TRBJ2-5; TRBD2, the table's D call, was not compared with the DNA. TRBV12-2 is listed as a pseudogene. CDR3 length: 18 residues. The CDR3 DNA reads TGTGCAAGTCGCTTTCGGGGCGGTAGCGGGAGGGCCGGAGAGACCCAGTACTTC. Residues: CASRFRGGSGRAGETQYF.

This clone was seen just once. Here the CDR3 reads CASSLEAGLKYTQYF. Here the CDR3 DNA reads TGCGCCAGCAGCCTAGAAGCGGGCCTTAAGTATACGCAGTATTTT. The chain links TRBV5-1 to TRBJ2-3; tentatively, D is TRBD2 (6 bases). The CDR3 has 15 residues. Germline CDR1 and CDR2: SGHRS and YFSETQ. V gave up 4 bases and J gave up 7 bases, with 19 bases separating them.

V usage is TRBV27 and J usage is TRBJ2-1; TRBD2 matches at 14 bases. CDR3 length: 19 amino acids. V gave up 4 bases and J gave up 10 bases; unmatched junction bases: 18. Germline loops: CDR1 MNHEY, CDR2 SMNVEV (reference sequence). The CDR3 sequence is CASSSPSAVGLAGVGEQFF. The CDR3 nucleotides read TGTGCCAGCAGTTCCCCGTCGGCAGTGGGACTAGCGGGGGTTGGGGAGCAGTTCTTC.

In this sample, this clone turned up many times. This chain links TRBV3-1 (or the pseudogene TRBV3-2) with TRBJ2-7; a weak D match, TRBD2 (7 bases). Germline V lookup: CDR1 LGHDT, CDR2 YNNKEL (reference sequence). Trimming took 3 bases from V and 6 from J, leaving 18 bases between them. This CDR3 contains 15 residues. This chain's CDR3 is CASSHGGGGPREQYF. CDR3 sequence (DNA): TGTGCCAGCAGCCATGGAGGGGGGGGCCCTCGCGAGCAGTACTTC.

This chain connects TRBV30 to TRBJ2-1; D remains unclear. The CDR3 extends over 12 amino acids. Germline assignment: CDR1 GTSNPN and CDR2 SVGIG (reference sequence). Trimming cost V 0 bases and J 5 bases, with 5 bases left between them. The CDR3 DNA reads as TGTGCCTGGAGTGTTTTCGACAATGAGCAGTTCTTC. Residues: CAWSVFDNEQFF.

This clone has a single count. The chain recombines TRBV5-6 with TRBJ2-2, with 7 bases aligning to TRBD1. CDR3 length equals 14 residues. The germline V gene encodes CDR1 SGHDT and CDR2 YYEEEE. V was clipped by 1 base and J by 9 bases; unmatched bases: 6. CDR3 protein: CASSLTGAYRELFF. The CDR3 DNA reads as TGTGCCAGCAGCTTGACAGGGGCCTACCGGGAGCTGTTTTTT.

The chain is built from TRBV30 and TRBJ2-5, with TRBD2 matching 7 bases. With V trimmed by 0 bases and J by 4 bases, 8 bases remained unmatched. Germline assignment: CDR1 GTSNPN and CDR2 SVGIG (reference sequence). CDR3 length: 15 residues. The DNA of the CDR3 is TGTGCCTGGAGTGTAACTGGCGGGAGTGGAGAGACCCAGTACTTC. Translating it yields CAWSVTGGSGETQYF.

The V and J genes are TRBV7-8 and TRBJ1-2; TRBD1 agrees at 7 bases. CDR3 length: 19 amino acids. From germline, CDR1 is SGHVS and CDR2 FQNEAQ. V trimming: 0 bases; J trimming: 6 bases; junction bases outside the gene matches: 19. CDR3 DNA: TGTGCCAGCAGCTTAGCGCATCGTTTCCCCCTCAGGGGGGAAAATGGCTACACCTTC. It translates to CASSLAHRFPLRGENGYTF.

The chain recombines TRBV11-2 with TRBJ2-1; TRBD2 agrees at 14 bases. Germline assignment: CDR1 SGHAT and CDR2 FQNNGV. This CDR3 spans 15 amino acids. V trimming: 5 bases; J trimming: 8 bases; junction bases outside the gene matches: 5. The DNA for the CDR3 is TGTGCCAGCAGCCCGGGACTAGCGGGAGTATATGAGCAGTTCTTC. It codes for CASSPGLAGVYEQFF. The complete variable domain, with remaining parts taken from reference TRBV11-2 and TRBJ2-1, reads EAGVAQSPRYKIIEKRQSVAFWCNPISGHATLYWYQQILGQGPKLLIQFQNNGVVDDSQLPKDRFSAERLKGVDSTLKIQPAKLEDSAVYLCASSPGLAGVYEQFFGPGTRLTVL.

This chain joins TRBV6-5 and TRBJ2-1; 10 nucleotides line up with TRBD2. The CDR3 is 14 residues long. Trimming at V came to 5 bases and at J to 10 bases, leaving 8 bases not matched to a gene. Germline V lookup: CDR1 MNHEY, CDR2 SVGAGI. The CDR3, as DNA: TGTGCCAGCAGTCCGAGGACTAGCGGAGACGAGCAGTTCTTC. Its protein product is CASSPRTSGDEQFF.

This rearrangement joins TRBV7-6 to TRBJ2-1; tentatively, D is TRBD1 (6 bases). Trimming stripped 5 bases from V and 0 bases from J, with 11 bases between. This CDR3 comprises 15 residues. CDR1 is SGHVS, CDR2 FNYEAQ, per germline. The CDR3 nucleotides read TGTGCCAGCAGCAAGGACAGCCCCTCCTACAATGAGCAGTTCTTC. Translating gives CASSKDSPSYNEQFF.

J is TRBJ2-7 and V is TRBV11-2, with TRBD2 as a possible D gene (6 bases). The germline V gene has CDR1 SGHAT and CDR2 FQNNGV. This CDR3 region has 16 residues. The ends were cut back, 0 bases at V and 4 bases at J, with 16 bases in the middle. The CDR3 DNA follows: TGTGCCAGCAGCTTAGATCAGCCCGGGGGAGTTTACGAGCAGTACTTC. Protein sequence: CASSLDQPGGVYEQYF. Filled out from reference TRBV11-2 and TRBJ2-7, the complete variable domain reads EAGVAQSPRYKIIEKRQSVAFWCNPISGHATLYWYQQILGQGPKLLIQFQNNGVVDDSQLPKDRFSAERLKGVDSTLKIQPAKLEDSAVYLCASSLDQPGGVYEQYFGPGTRLTVT.

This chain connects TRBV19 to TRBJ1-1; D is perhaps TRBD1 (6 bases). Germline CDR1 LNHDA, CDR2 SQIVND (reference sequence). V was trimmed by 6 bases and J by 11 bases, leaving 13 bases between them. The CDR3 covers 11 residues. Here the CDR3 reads CASSVQGGAFF. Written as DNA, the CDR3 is TGTGCCAGTAGCGTACAGGGTGGGGCTTTCTTT.

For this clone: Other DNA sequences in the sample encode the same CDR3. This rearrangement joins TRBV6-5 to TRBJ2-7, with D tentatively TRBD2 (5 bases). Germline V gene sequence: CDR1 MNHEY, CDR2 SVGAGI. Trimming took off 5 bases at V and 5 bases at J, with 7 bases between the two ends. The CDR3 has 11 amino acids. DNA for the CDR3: TGTGCCAGCAGTCCCGGGGACGAGCAGTACTTC. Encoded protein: CASSPGDEQYF.